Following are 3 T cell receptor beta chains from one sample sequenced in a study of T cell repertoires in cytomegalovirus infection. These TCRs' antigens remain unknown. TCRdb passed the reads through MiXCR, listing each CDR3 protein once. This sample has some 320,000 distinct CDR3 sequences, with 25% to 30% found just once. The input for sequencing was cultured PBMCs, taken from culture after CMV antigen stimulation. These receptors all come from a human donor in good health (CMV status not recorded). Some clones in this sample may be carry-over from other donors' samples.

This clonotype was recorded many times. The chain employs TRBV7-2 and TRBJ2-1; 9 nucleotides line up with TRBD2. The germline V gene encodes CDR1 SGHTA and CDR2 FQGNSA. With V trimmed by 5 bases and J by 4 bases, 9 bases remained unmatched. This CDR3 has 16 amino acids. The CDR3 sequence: CASSSFGTSNYNEQFF. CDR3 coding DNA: TGTGCCAGCAGCAGCTTCGGGACTAGCAATTACAATGAGCAGTTCTTC.

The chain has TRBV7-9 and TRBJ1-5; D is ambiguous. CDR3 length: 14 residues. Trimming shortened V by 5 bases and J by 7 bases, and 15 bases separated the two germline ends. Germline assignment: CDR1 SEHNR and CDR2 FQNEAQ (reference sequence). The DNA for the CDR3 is TGTGCCAGCAGCCTCCCGGGCTTTAGCCAGCCCCAGCATTTT. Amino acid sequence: CASSLPGFSQPQHF.

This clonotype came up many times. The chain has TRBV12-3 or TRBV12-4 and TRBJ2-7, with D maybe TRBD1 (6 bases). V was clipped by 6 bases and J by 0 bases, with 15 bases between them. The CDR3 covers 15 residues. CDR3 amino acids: CASSPGVLSSYEQYF. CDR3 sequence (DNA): TGTGCCAGCAGCCCAGGGGTCCTAAGCTCCTACGAGCAGTACTTC.